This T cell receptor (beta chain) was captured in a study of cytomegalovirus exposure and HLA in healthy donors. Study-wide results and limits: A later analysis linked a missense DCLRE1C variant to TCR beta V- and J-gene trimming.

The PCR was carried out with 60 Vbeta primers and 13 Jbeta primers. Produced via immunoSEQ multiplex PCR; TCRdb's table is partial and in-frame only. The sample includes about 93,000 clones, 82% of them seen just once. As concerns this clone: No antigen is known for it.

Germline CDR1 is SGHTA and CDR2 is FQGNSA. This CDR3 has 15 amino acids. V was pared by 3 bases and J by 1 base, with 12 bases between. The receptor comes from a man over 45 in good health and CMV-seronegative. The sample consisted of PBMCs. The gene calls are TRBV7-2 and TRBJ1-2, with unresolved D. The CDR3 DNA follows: TGTGCCAGCAGCTTCAGCAGGCTACGTAACTATGGCTACACCTTC. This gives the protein CASSFSRLRNYGYTF.